Listed below are T cell receptor beta chains from one sample, sequenced in a study of T cell responses to AZD1222 COVID-19 vaccine. Only in-frame clones appear in the TCRdb table, and some are missing; sequencing was by immunoSEQ multiplex PCR. The table shows about 88,000 clones, with 90% occurring only once. This specimen was peripheral blood, taken 28 days after the second AZD1222 dose. Receptor source: an adult who received the AZD1222 COVID-19 vaccine. CDR3s include the opening cysteine and the closing phenylalanine or tryptophan. Each record gives: J gene, V gene, clone size, D gene, CDR3 protein, CDR3 DNA. D genes are given only for firm matches. Size is stated for part of the rows, as once, few or many counts, or as a class when the clone is expanded.

J gene: TRBJ2-1; V gene: TRBV7-3; clone size: .; D gene: .; CDR3 protein: CASRPTRSSLYNEQFF; CDR3 DNA: TGTGCCAGCCGACCCACCCGATCCAGTCTGTACAATGAGCAGTTCTTC
J gene: TRBJ1-1; V gene: TRBV5-4; clone size: .; D gene: .; CDR3 protein: CASSPATRYTEAFF; CDR3 DNA: TGTGCCAGCAGTCCCGCCACCCGGTACACTGAAGCTTTCTTT
J gene: TRBJ2-7; V gene: TRBV10-3; clone size: .; D gene: TRBD1; CDR3 protein: CAISESGQGYPEQYF; CDR3 DNA: TGTGCCATCAGTGAGTCCGGACAGGGGTATCCCGAGCAGTACTTC
J gene: TRBJ2-2; V gene: TRBV6-6; clone size: .; D gene: TRBD2; CDR3 protein: CASRLTSGVNTGELFF; CDR3 DNA: TGTGCCAGCAGACTCACTAGCGGAGTCAACACCGGGGAGCTGTTTTTT
J gene: TRBJ2-7; V gene: TRBV12-3/TRBV12-4; clone size: .; D gene: .; CDR3 protein: CASSLAPYEQYF; CDR3 DNA: TGTGCCAGCAGTTTAGCGCCCTACGAGCAGTACTTC
J gene: TRBJ1-6; V gene: TRBV25-1; clone size: .; D gene: .; CDR3 protein: CASSELEGPSPLHF; CDR3 DNA: TGTGCCAGCAGTGAATTAGAAGGCCCTTCACCCCTCCACTTT
J gene: TRBJ1-3; V gene: TRBV18; clone size: .; D gene: .; CDR3 protein: CASSPLQVSSGNTIYF; CDR3 DNA: TGTGCCAGCTCACCATTACAGGTTAGCTCTGGAAACACCATATATTTT
J gene: TRBJ2-3; V gene: TRBV27; clone size: .; D gene: TRBD2; CDR3 protein: CASSSRLATDTQYF; CDR3 DNA: TGTGCCAGCAGTTCCAGACTAGCCACAGATACGCAGTATTTT
J gene: TRBJ2-1; V gene: TRBV27; clone size: .; D gene: .; CDR3 protein: CASSLSVGPVEQFF; CDR3 DNA: TGTGCCAGCAGTTTATCAGTGGGTCCCGTGGAGCAGTTCTTC
J gene: TRBJ1-3; V gene: TRBV4-2; clone size: .; D gene: .; CDR3 protein: CASSQVRSGNTIYF; CDR3 DNA: TGTGCCAGCAGCCAAGTCCGCTCTGGAAACACCATATATTTT
J gene: TRBJ1-5; V gene: TRBV6-5; clone size: .; D gene: TRBD1; CDR3 protein: CASRGDSYSNQPQHF; CDR3 DNA: TGTGCCAGCAGAGGGGACAGTTATAGCAATCAGCCCCAGCATTTT
J gene: TRBJ1-4; V gene: TRBV19; clone size: once; D gene: .; CDR3 protein: CASSMSRAANEKLFF; CDR3 DNA: TGTGCCAGTAGTATGTCGCGGGCTGCTAATGAAAAACTGTTTTTT
J gene: TRBJ2-7; V gene: TRBV3-1/TRBV3-2; clone size: .; D gene: TRBD1; CDR3 protein: CASSQTGISYEQYF; CDR3 DNA: TGTGCCAGCAGCCAGACAGGGATCTCCTACGAGCAGTACTTC
J gene: TRBJ1-4; V gene: TRBV5-1; clone size: .; D gene: .; CDR3 protein: CASSPLDSQNEKLFF; CDR3 DNA: TGCGCCAGCAGCCCCCTTGACTCCCAGAATGAAAAACTGTTTTTT
J gene: TRBJ1-3; V gene: TRBV10-3; clone size: .; D gene: .; CDR3 protein: CAIGGLNSGNTIYF; CDR3 DNA: TGTGCCATCGGGGGCCTAAACTCTGGAAACACCATATATTTT
J gene: TRBJ1-6; V gene: TRBV25-1; clone size: .; D gene: TRBD1; CDR3 protein: CASKGQGDNSPLHF; CDR3 DNA: TGTGCCAGCAAAGGGCAGGGGGATAATTCACCCCTCCACTTT
J gene: TRBJ1-1; V gene: TRBV5-4; clone size: .; D gene: .; CDR3 protein: CASSLAQFTEAFF; CDR3 DNA: TGTGCCAGCAGCTTGGCGCAGTTCACTGAAGCTTTCTTT
J gene: TRBJ2-5; V gene: TRBV18; clone size: .; D gene: TRBD1; CDR3 protein: CASSPGVIGTGEWTQYF; CDR3 DNA: TGTGCCAGCTCACCAGGGGTGATCGGGACAGGCGAATGGACCCAGTACTTC
J gene: TRBJ1-2; V gene: TRBV2; clone size: .; D gene: .; CDR3 protein: CASSVAGTPNYGYTF; CDR3 DNA: TGTGCCAGCAGTGTGGCCGGGACACCAAACTATGGCTACACCTTC
J gene: TRBJ2-7; V gene: TRBV6-5; clone size: .; D gene: TRBD1; CDR3 protein: CASSYLGTGIYEQYF; CDR3 DNA: TGTGCCAGCAGTTACTTAGGGACAGGGATCTACGAGCAGTACTTC
J gene: TRBJ1-2; V gene: TRBV28; clone size: .; D gene: TRBD1; CDR3 protein: CASLYRGGPNYGYTF; CDR3 DNA: TGTGCCAGCCTCTACAGGGGAGGCCCTAACTATGGCTACACCTTC
J gene: TRBJ2-5; V gene: TRBV11-1; clone size: .; D gene: TRBD2; CDR3 protein: CASSWGLAPEETQYF; CDR3 DNA: TGTGCCAGCAGCTGGGGACTAGCGCCAGAAGAGACCCAGTACTTC
J gene: TRBJ2-5; V gene: TRBV2; clone size: .; D gene: .; CDR3 protein: CASSEESPGRRPPETQYF; CDR3 DNA: TGTGCCAGCAGTGAAGAGAGCCCCGGGCGGCGCCCACCGGAGACCCAGTACTTC
J gene: TRBJ2-3; V gene: TRBV15; clone size: .; D gene: TRBD1; CDR3 protein: CATDRGWGTDTQYF; CDR3 DNA: TGTGCCACCGACAGGGGCTGGGGCACAGATACGCAGTATTTT
J gene: TRBJ2-7; V gene: TRBV27; clone size: .; D gene: TRBD2; CDR3 protein: CASSLSAGGYEQYF; CDR3 DNA: TGTGCCAGCAGTTTATCGGCGGGGGGCTACGAGCAGTACTTC
J gene: TRBJ1-2; V gene: TRBV2; clone size: .; D gene: .; CDR3 protein: CASSDYGYTF; CDR3 DNA: TGTGCCAGCAGTGACTATGGCTACACCTTC
J gene: TRBJ2-1; V gene: TRBV9; clone size: .; D gene: .; CDR3 protein: CASSPMGGGLDEQFF; CDR3 DNA: TGTGCCAGCAGCCCCATGGGGGGGGGCCTCGATGAGCAGTTCTTC
J gene: TRBJ2-7; V gene: TRBV9; clone size: once; D gene: .; CDR3 protein: CASSVEEGRQYF; CDR3 DNA: TGTGCCAGCAGCGTAGAGGAGGGGCGGCAGTACTTC